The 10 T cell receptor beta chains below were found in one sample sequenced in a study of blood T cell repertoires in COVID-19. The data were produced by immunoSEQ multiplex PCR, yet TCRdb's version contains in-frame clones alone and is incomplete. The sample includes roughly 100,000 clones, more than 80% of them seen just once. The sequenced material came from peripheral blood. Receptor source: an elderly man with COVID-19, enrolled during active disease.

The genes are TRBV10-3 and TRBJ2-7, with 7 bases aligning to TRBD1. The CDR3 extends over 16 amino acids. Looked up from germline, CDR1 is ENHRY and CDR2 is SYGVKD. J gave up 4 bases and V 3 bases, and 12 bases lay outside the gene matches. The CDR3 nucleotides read TGTGCCATCAGTGAACCATATAGACAGGGTTTTTACGAGCAGTACTTC. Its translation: CAISEPYRQGFYEQYF.

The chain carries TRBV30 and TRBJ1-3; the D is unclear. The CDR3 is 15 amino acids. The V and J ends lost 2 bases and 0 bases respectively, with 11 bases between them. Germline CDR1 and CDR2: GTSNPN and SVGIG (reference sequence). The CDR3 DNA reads TGTGCCTGGAGTACGGACGGGAACTCTGGAAACACCATATATTTT. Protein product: CAWSTDGNSGNTIYF.

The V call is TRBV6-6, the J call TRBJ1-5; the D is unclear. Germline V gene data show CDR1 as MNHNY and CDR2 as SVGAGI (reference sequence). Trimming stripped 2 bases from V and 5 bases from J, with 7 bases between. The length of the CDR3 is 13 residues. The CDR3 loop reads CASSYGMDQPQHF. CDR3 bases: TGTGCCAGCAGTTACGGCATGGATCAGCCCCAGCATTTT.

The CDR3 protein is CASSRDSANTGELFF. In nucleotides, the CDR3 is TGCGCCAGCAGTAGGGACAGCGCGAACACCGGGGAGCTGTTTTTT. The gene calls are TRBV10-1 and TRBJ2-2; TRBD1 matches at 7 bases. V gave up 5 bases and J gave up 0 bases; unmatched junction bases: 3. The CDR3 runs to 15 residues. Germline V CDR1 and CDR2: WNHNN, SYGVQD (reference sequence).

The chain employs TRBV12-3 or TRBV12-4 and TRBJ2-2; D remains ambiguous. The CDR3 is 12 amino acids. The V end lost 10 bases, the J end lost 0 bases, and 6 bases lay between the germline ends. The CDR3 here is CATQTNTGELFF. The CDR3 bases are TGTGCCACCCAGACGAACACCGGGGAGCTGTTTTTT.

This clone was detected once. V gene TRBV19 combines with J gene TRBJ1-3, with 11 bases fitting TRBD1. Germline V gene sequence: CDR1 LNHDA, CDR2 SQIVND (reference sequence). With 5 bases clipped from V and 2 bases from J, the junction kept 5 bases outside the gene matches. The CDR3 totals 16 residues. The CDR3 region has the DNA TGTGCCAGTAGTGAAGGACAGGGGGCAACTGGAAACACCATATATTTT. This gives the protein CASSEGQGATGNTIYF.

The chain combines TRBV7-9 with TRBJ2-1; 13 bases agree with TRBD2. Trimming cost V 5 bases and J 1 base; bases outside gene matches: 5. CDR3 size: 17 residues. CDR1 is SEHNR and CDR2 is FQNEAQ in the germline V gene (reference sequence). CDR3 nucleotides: TGTGCCAGCAGCAAGACTAGCGGGAGGCAATCCTACAATGAGCAGTTCTTC. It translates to CASSKTSGRQSYNEQFF.

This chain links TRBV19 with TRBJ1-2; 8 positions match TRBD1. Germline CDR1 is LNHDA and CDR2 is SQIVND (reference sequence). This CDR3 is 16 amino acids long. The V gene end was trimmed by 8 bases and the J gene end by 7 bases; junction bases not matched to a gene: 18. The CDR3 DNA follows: TGTGCCAGTCTCCCTCCCGGGACAGGTTATTCTGGTGGCTACACCTTC. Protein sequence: CASLPPGTGYSGGYTF.

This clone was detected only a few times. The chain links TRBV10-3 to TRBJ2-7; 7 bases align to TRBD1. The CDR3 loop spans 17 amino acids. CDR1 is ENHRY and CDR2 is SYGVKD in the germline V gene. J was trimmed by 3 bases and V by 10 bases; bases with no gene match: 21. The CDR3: CATRGNNRGRSFYEQYF. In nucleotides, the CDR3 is TGTGCCACCAGGGGGAACAACAGGGGCCGTAGTTTCTACGAGCAGTACTTC.

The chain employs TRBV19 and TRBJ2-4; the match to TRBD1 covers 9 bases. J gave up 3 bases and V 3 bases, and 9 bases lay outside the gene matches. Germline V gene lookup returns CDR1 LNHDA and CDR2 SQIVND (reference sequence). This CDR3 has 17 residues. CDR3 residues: CASSIGTGQGVKNIQYF. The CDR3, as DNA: TGTGCCAGTAGTATTGGGACAGGGCAAGGGGTCAAAAACATTCAGTACTTC.